Below, 10 T cell receptor beta chains from the same sample are listed, as sequenced in a study of T cell responses to AZD1222 COVID-19 vaccine. Method: immunoSEQ multiplex PCR; TCRdb's copy keeps in-frame clones and lacks some. The sample carries 85,000 to 95,000 clones, approximately 91% recorded once. The sequenced sample was peripheral blood, obtained 28 days after the second AZD1222 dose. These receptors were taken from an adult who received the AZD1222 COVID-19 vaccine.

The genes are TRBV6-5 and TRBJ1-4; D ambiguous. The CDR3 contains 15 residues. The V gene's germline CDR1 is MNHEY and CDR2 SVGAGI. The V and J ends lost 0 bases and 0 bases respectively, with 5 bases between them. The CDR3 is CASSYSSSTNEKLFF. DNA for the CDR3: TGTGCCAGCAGTTACTCATCTTCAACTAATGAAAAACTGTTTTTT.

The genes are TRBV30 and TRBJ1-1, with D uncertain. Germline-derived CDR1 and CDR2 are GTSNPN and SVGIG (reference sequence). The CDR3 spans 13 residues. V was trimmed by 0 bases and J by 5 bases, leaving 10 bases between them. The CDR3 DNA is TGTGCCTGGAGTGTAGGATCGGGGACTGAAGCTTTCTTT. This codes for CAWSVGSGTEAFF.

This clone has a single count. The J gene is TRBJ1-1, the V gene TRBV6-5; 7 bases are shared with TRBD1. There are 13 residues in the CDR3. CDR1 and CDR2 (germline): MNHEY, SVGAGI. V lost 4 bases to trimming and J lost 4 bases; unmatched junction nucleotides: 3. CDR3 in amino acids: CASSFTGVTEAFF. The CDR3 coding sequence is TGTGCCAGCAGTTTCACAGGGGTCACTGAAGCTTTCTTT.

This clone was observed a single time. This chain links TRBV30 with TRBJ2-6; TRBD1 matches 7 bases. The CDR3 spans 13 residues. In germline, CDR1 is GTSNPN, CDR2 SVGIG (reference sequence). Unmatched junction bases numbered 3, after V lost 7 bases and J lost 3 bases. The DNA for the CDR3 is TGTGCCTCCCGGACAGGTGGGGCCAACGTCCTGACTTTC. Its translation: CASRTGGANVLTF. Drawing the rest from reference TRBV30 and TRBJ2-6, the complete variable domain is SQTIHQWPATLVQPVGSPLSLECTVEGTSNPNLYWYRQAAGRGLQLLFYSVGIGQISSEVPQNLSASRPQDRQFILSSKKLLLSDSGFYLCASRTGGANVLTFGAGSRLTVL.

For the CDR3, the DNA is TGTGCCAGCAGTTTTGGCAGGGGGCTTTCAAATGAGCAGTTCTTC. It translates to CASSFGRGLSNEQFF. V gene TRBV6-2 or TRBV6-3 combines with J gene TRBJ2-1, with 8 positions matching TRBD1. Germline CDR1 reads MNHEY; CDR2 reads SVGEGT. The V gene end was trimmed by 4 bases and the J gene end by 7 bases; junction bases not matched to a gene: 9. CDR3 length: 15 residues.

The rearrangement links TRBV9 to TRBJ1-3, with a weak D call TRBD1 (6 bases). The CDR3 consists of 13 residues. V lost 4 bases, J lost 7 bases, and 12 bases lay in between. Germline CDR1 and CDR2: SGDLS and YYNGEE. The CDR3 region has the DNA TGTGCCAGCAGCACGTCAGGGGCGAACACCATATATTTT. Translated, it gives CASSTSGANTIYF. The full variable domain, with the rest looked up from reference TRBV9 and TRBJ1-3, is DSGVTQTPKHLITATGQRVTLRCSPRSGDLSVYWYQQSLDQGLQFLIQYYNGEERAKGNILERFSAQQFPDLHSELNLSSLELGDSALYFCASSTSGANTIYFGEGSWLTVV.

The chain carries TRBV28 and TRBJ1-1; no definite D call. Trimming pared 3 bases from V and 6 bases from J, leaving 17 bases between. Germline assignment: CDR1 MDHEN and CDR2 SYDVKM. The CDR3 has 15 amino acids. CDR3 residues: CASSFLRAGVPEAFF. The DNA of the CDR3 is TGTGCCAGCAGTTTCTTACGGGCGGGAGTCCCTGAAGCTTTCTTT.

This clone was found a few times. The CDR3 DNA sequence: TGTGCCTGGAGTATACGGGGTTATACTCAGCCCCAGCATTTT. Residues: CAWSIRGYTQPQHF. The chain recombines TRBV30 with TRBJ1-5, with D hard to call. Trimming took off 2 bases at V and 6 bases at J, with 14 bases between the two ends. In germline, CDR1 is GTSNPN, CDR2 SVGIG (reference sequence). The CDR3 extends over 14 amino acids.

This chain connects TRBV13 to TRBJ1-5; D gene unclear. Germline V gives CDR1 PRHDT, CDR2 FYEKMQ (reference sequence). Trimming shortened V by 4 bases and J by 1 base, and 14 bases separated the two germline ends. The CDR3 sequence is 16 residues long. The CDR3 reads CASSSTSNRSNQPQHF. The DNA of the CDR3 is TGTGCCAGCAGCTCCACGAGTAACCGCAGCAATCAGCCCCAGCATTTT.

The V and J genes are TRBV18 and TRBJ2-2; 8 bases map to TRBD1. Germline V gives CDR1 KGHSH, CDR2 LQKENI. With V trimmed by 0 bases and J by 6 bases, 3 bases remained unmatched. The CDR3 sequence is 15 residues long. The CDR3: CASSPPTGAPGELFF. In nucleotides, the CDR3 is TGTGCCAGCTCACCACCGACAGGGGCGCCCGGGGAGCTGTTTTTT. The whole variable domain, filled in from reference TRBV18 and TRBJ2-2, reads NAGVMQNPRHLVRRRGQEARLRCSPMKGHSHVYWYRQLPEEGLKFMVYLQKENIIDESGMPKERFSAEFPKEGPSILRIQQVVRGDSAAYFCASSPPTGAPGELFFGEGSRLTVL.